This is a list of T cell receptor beta chains from one sample in a study of cytomegalovirus exposure and HLA in healthy donors. Method: immunoSEQ multiplex PCR; TCRdb's copy keeps in-frame clones and lacks some. The sample holds some 80,000 clones; around 78% are singletons and the top ten take around 1.5%. The specimen sequenced was PBMCs. All receptors derive from a man in his forties in good health and CMV-seronegative. CDR3s include the opening cysteine and the closing phenylalanine or tryptophan.

V,length,J,CDR3
TRBV6-4,16,TRBJ2-6,CASSDSRETGANVLTF
TRBV5-1,15,TRBJ2-3,CASSRQGYYTDTQYF
TRBV7-3,13,TRBJ2-2,CASSSGSTGELFF
TRBV30,18,TRBJ1-5,CAWSAPGQGVRGNQPQHF
TRBV5-1,18,TRBJ1-6,CASRKFGQGSSYNSPLHF
TRBV7-2,17,TRBJ2-5,CASSLAGTGGYQETQYF
TRBV10-3,13,TRBJ2-7,CAISAGVKDEQYF
TRBV10-2,17,TRBJ2-7,CASSWLAGGRETYEQYF
TRBV5-1,13,TRBJ1-2,CASSLATGIGYTF
TRBV29-1,13,TRBJ2-4,CSVEGPRTNIQYF
TRBV28,15,TRBJ2-1,CASSLVVAGVGEQFF
TRBV18,17,TRBJ2-6,CASSPSQGVAGANVLTF
TRBV19,12,TRBJ1-5,CASRGSNQPQHF
TRBV28,15,TRBJ1-5,CASSLRQGGNQPQHF
TRBV7-6,16,TRBJ2-5,CASSFGATGKVGTQYF
TRBV10-2,14,TRBJ2-7,CASREGVGSYEQYF
TRBV4-1,21,TRBJ2-1,CASSQRLTSGASRGSYNEQFF
TRBV19,15,TRBJ2-3,CASSTDGGSTDTQYF
TRBV11-3,12,TRBJ2-7,CASSSGNYEQYF
TRBV29-1,12,TRBJ1-4,CSVSGANEKLFF
TRBV7-8,17,TRBJ2-1,CASSSFRVRFSYNEQFF
TRBV28,17,TRBJ1-6,CASYSRGASSYNSPLHF
TRBV4-1,18,TRBJ2-5,CASSQVGRWGGAGETQYF
TRBV27,13,TRBJ1-1,CASSYRWNTEAFF
TRBV9,15,TRBJ2-5,CASSVDRGVQETQYF